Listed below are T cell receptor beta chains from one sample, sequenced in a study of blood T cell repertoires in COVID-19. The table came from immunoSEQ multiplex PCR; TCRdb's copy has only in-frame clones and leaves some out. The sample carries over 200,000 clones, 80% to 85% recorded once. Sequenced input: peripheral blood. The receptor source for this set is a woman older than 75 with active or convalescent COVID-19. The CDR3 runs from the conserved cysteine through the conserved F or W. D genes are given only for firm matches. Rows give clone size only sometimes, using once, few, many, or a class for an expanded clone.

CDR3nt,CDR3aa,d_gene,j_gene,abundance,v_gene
TGTGCCAGCAGTGGGACAGGGTGGGTTGGGCAGCCCCAGCATTTT,CASSGTGWVGQPQHF,TRBD1,TRBJ1-5,once,TRBV28
TGTGCTAGTGGTTCTTGGGGGGGAGAGACCCAGTACTTC,CASGSWGGETQYF,TRBD2,TRBJ2-5,NA,TRBV12-5
TGTGCCAGCAGGGAGGGGGGGAGCTCCTACAATGAGCAGTTCTTC,CASREGGSSYNEQFF,NA,TRBJ2-1,once,TRBV5-5
TGTGCTAGTGGTCCCAGGGGTCATCAGGGCTATGGCTACGGGGGAGGGTACACCTTC,CASGPRGHQGYGYGGGYTF,NA,TRBJ1-2,NA,TRBV12-5
TGCGCCAGCAGCGGACAGGGGATCGGCTACACCTTC,CASSGQGIGYTF,TRBD1,TRBJ1-2,NA,TRBV5-1
TGTGCCAGCAGCCTCAAACAGGGAGATGAAAAACTGTTTTTT,CASSLKQGDEKLFF,NA,TRBJ1-4,NA,TRBV5-4
TGTGCCAGCTCAGAAAGGCAGACTTCTGGAAACACCATATATTTT,CASSERQTSGNTIYF,NA,TRBJ1-3,NA,TRBV18
TGTGCCAGCAGCCAACAGGGGACAGGGCCACCCCTCCACTTT,CASSQQGTGPPLHF,TRBD1,TRBJ1-6,once,TRBV5-4
TGCGCCAGCAGCCAAGAATGGACAGGGGGCCTCAACACCGGGGAGCTGTTTTTT,CASSQEWTGGLNTGELFF,TRBD1,TRBJ2-2,NA,TRBV4-3
TGCGCCAGCAGCCAAGAGGTCCTGGGAGAGATTAACACCGGGGAGCTGTTTTTT,CASSQEVLGEINTGELFF,NA,TRBJ2-2,NA,TRBV4-3
TGTGCCAGTAGTTCAGGCTACAATGAGCAGTTCTTC,CASSSGYNEQFF,NA,TRBJ2-1,NA,TRBV19
TGTGCCAGCAGCCAACCGGGACAGTTCGACTTC,CASSQPGQFDF,TRBD1,TRBJ2-7,NA,TRBV3-1/TRBV3-2
TGTGCCAGCAGCCCCACAGGACGGCTTAATTCACCCCTCCACTTT,CASSPTGRLNSPLHF,NA,TRBJ1-6,once,TRBV5-8
TGCGCCAGCAGCTTGTGGACAACTTTTTCGGTTACAGATACGCAGTATTTT,CASSLWTTFSVTDTQYF,NA,TRBJ2-3,NA,TRBV5-1
TGTGCCATCAGTAACCCGGGACAGGACAATGAGCAGTTCTTC,CAISNPGQDNEQFF,TRBD1,TRBJ2-1,NA,TRBV10-3
TGTGCCAGCAGCGTAGATCGGGCAGGGATAGAAAAACTGTTTTTT,CASSVDRAGIEKLFF,NA,TRBJ1-4,NA,TRBV9
TGCGCCAGCAGCAGTTTCGGGACTAGCCTCAATGAGCAGTTCTTC,CASSSFGTSLNEQFF,TRBD2,TRBJ2-1,NA,TRBV5-1
TGTGCCAGCACCCTCGTCCAGGGGCCCGGGTCACCCCTCCACTTT,CASTLVQGPGSPLHF,NA,TRBJ1-6,NA,TRBV7-9
TGCAGTGCTAGTAGGAGTAACTATGGCTACACCTTC,CSASRSNYGYTF,NA,TRBJ1-2,NA,TRBV20-1
TGTGCCAGTAGTATATCACACGCCACCTACGAGCAGTACTTC,CASSISHATYEQYF,NA,TRBJ2-7,few,TRBV19
TGTGCCAGCAGCGCCACAGGGGTGGTTGAGCAGTTCTTC,CASSATGVVEQFF,TRBD1,TRBJ2-1,NA,TRBV11-1
TGTGCCAGCCGCAGTGGGAGAGGGTACGAGCAGTACTTC,CASRSGRGYEQYF,NA,TRBJ2-7,once,TRBV7-2
TGTGCCACACGGACAGCCCCGAACACTGAAGCTTTCTTT,CATRTAPNTEAFF,NA,TRBJ1-1,NA,TRBV19
TGCAGCGTTAATACTGGGGCCAACGTCCTGACTTTC,CSVNTGANVLTF,NA,TRBJ2-6,NA,TRBV29-1
TGTGCCAGCAGCCTCGGGGGAGAAGAGACCCAGTACTTC,CASSLGGEETQYF,NA,TRBJ2-5,NA,TRBV6-6
TGTGCCAGCAGCCAAGTAGCGGGGTGGAACACCGGGGAGCTGTTTTTT,CASSQVAGWNTGELFF,TRBD2,TRBJ2-2,once,TRBV7-2
TGTGCCAGCAGTTATGGGACAGAAGAGACCCAGTACTTC,CASSYGTEETQYF,TRBD1,TRBJ2-5,NA,TRBV28
TGTGCCAGCAGCGGGACTAGCGGGAGCACCGGGGAGCTGTTTTTT,CASSGTSGSTGELFF,TRBD2,TRBJ2-2,NA,TRBV2
TGTGCCAGTTCTAGACTAGCGGGAGCCTCGGAGCAGTACTTC,CASSRLAGASEQYF,TRBD2,TRBJ2-7,NA,TRBV19
TGTGCCAGCAGCGGTCGGACTAGCGGGAACTATGAGCAGTTCTTC,CASSGRTSGNYEQFF,TRBD2,TRBJ2-1,NA,TRBV3-1/TRBV3-2
TGTGCCAGCTCACGTTCAGGCCCCCCCGGGGCCAACGTCCTGACTTTC,CASSRSGPPGANVLTF,NA,TRBJ2-6,NA,TRBV18
TGTGCCAGCAGTCGGACAGGGTCCTCACCCCTCCACTTT,CASSRTGSSPLHF,TRBD1,TRBJ1-6,NA,TRBV6-5
TGTGCCAGCAGCTTCGGACTAGCGGGATATGAGCAGTTCTTC,CASSFGLAGYEQFF,TRBD2,TRBJ2-1,NA,TRBV11-2
TGTGCCAGCAGGGGGACTAGCGGGAGTATAGGTGAGCAGTTCTTC,CASRGTSGSIGEQFF,TRBD2,TRBJ2-1,NA,TRBV2
TGCGCCAGCAGCCAAGAACCGGGACAGGGTGGTAGTGAGCAGTACTTC,CASSQEPGQGGSEQYF,TRBD1,TRBJ2-7,NA,TRBV4-1
TGTGCCAGCAGCTTAGAGGGGGCTGGGGCCAACGTCCTGACTTTC,CASSLEGAGANVLTF,NA,TRBJ2-6,NA,TRBV7-9
TGTGCCAGCAGCGTAGTGGGGGGAGGCGATACTTTCTTT,CASSVVGGGDTFF,NA,TRBJ1-1,NA,TRBV9
TGCGCCAGCAGCCAAGTGGGCAGAGGAGGTCAGCCCCAGCATTTT,CASSQVGRGGQPQHF,NA,TRBJ1-5,NA,TRBV4-1
TGTGCCAGCAGCGGACGGGACACACCGGCAGCTTTCTTT,CASSGRDTPAAFF,NA,TRBJ1-1,NA,TRBV7-9
TGCGCCAGCAGCCCAGACTCCAGGGCTCCAAACATTCAGTACTTC,CASSPDSRAPNIQYF,NA,TRBJ2-4,NA,TRBV4-3
TGTGCCAGCAGTTTACAGACTAGCGGTTACAATGAGCAGTTCTTC,CASSLQTSGYNEQFF,TRBD2,TRBJ2-1,NA,TRBV28
TGTGCCACCAGCAGGCCGCAGGGTACCTACGAGCAGTACTTC,CATSRPQGTYEQYF,NA,TRBJ2-7,NA,TRBV15
TGTGCCAGCAGCCCAAATTCAGGGGGTGGGGCTTTCTTT,CASSPNSGGGAFF,TRBD1,TRBJ1-1,NA,TRBV11-3
TGTGCCAGCAGCTTAGACAGAATCGACTATGGCTACACCTTC,CASSLDRIDYGYTF,NA,TRBJ1-2,NA,TRBV7-2
TGTGCCAGCAGCCAAGCTAGCGGGAGCTCCTACGAGCAGTACTTC,CASSQASGSSYEQYF,TRBD2,TRBJ2-7,NA,TRBV4-2
TGCGCCAGCAGTCAATCGACTAACAGAGTCTATAGCAATCAGCCCCAGCATTTT,CASSQSTNRVYSNQPQHF,NA,TRBJ1-5,few,TRBV23-1
TGTGCCACCAGCAGTAGGGGGCCCCCCTTTAATTCACCCCTCCACTTT,CATSSRGPPFNSPLHF,TRBD1,TRBJ1-6,NA,TRBV15
TGTGCCAGCAGCATCGGGACAGAAGCCTACAATGAGCAGTTCTTC,CASSIGTEAYNEQFF,TRBD1,TRBJ2-1,NA,TRBV11-3
TGTGCCAGCAGTTTCCCAGGGGGGTTTGAAGCTTTCTTT,CASSFPGGFEAFF,TRBD1,TRBJ1-1,once,TRBV28
TGTGCCAGCAGCCGGGTCGGGACAGGGTTGTACGAGCAGTACTTC,CASSRVGTGLYEQYF,TRBD1,TRBJ2-7,NA,TRBV5-8
TGTGCCAGCAGTTTACGGGGACAGGGCAACTATAATTCACCCCTCCACTTT,CASSLRGQGNYNSPLHF,TRBD1,TRBJ1-6,NA,TRBV27
TGTGCCAGCAGCCGAACCGCTGACGGGAACTACGAGCAGTACTTC,CASSRTADGNYEQYF,NA,TRBJ2-7,once,TRBV14